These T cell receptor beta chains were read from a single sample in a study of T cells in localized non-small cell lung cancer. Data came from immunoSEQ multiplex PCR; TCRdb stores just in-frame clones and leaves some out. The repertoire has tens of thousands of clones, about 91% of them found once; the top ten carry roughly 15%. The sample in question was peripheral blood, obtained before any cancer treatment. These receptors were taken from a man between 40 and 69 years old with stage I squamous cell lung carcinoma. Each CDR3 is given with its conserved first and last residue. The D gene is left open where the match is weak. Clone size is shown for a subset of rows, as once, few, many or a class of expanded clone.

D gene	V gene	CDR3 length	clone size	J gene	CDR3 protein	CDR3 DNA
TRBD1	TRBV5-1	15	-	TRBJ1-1	CASSAGQGHVTEAFF	TGCGCCAGCAGCGCGGGACAGGGTCACGTCACTGAAGCTTTCTTT
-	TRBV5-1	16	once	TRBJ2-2	CASSFSRGSNTGELFF	TGCGCCAGCAGCTTCTCAAGGGGGTCAAACACCGGGGAGCTGTTTTTT
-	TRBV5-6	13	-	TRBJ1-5	CASSLAGDQPQHF	TGTGCCAGCAGCTTGGCTGGCGATCAGCCCCAGCATTTT
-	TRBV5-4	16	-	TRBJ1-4	CASSHGEGATNEKLFF	TGTGCCAGCAGCCACGGTGAAGGGGCTACTAATGAAAAACTGTTTTTT
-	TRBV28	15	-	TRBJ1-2	CASSTPGRNFYGYTF	TGTGCCAGCAGTACCCCGGGACGGAACTTCTATGGCTACACCTTC
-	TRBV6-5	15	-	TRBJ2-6	CASSYGAGGANVLTF	TGTGCCAGCAGTTACGGGGCTGGGGGGGCCAACGTCCTGACTTTC
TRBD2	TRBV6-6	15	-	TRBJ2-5	CASRSPEAGRETQYF	TGTGCCAGCAGGTCTCCCGAAGCGGGGCGGGAGACCCAGTACTTC
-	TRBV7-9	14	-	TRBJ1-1	CASSFGDMNTEAFF	TGTGCCAGCAGCTTCGGCGACATGAACACTGAAGCTTTCTTT
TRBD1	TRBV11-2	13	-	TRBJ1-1	CASSSRGQGVAFF	TGTGCCAGCAGCTCTCGAGGACAGGGAGTAGCTTTCTTT
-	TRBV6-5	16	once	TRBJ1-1	CASSYGGTREGTEAFF	TGTGCCAGCAGTTATGGAGGGACCCGCGAGGGGACTGAAGCTTTCTTT
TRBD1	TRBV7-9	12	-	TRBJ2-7	CASSSDRAEQYF	TGTGCCAGCAGCTCGGACAGGGCCGAGCAGTACTTC
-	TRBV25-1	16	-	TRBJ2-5	CASSALGTSSQETQYF	TGTGCCAGCAGTGCCTTGGGGACTTCTTCTCAAGAGACCCAGTACTTC
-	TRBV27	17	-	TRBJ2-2	CASSLYRARNPTGELFF	TGTGCCAGCAGTTTATATAGGGCCAGGAATCCCACCGGGGAGCTGTTTTTT
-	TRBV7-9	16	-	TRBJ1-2	CASSFPGLTGTGGYTF	TGTGCCAGCAGCTTCCCCGGACTGACAGGAACTGGTGGCTACACCTTC
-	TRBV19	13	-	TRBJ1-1	CASSIDLGFEAFF	TGTGCCAGTAGTATAGATCTAGGTTTTGAAGCTTTCTTT
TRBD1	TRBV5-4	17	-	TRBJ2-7	CASSLETRDRGRGEQYF	TGTGCCAGCAGCTTGGAGACCCGGGACAGGGGGCGCGGCGAGCAGTACTTC